The 18 T cell receptor beta chains in this list originate from one sample, sequenced in a study of shared clonotypes between healthy human individuals. The assay was immunoSEQ multiplex PCR, and TCRdb's table has in-frame clones only and misses some. The top ten hold approximately 0.41% of the sample, which has fewer than 3 million clones, under 95% seen once. Sequencing was carried out using naive CD4+ T cells from PBMCs. Subset denoted: CD45RA+ positively selected. The receptors originated from a man between 18 and 35 years old in good health. Some clones in this sample may be carry-over from other donors' samples.

In DNA form, the CDR3 reads TGTGCCAGCAGCTACGTAACTAGCGACGGGGAGCTGTTTTTT. Protein: CASSYVTSDGELFF. The chain employs TRBV5-4 and TRBJ2-2, with TRBD2 identical over 7 bases. The CDR3 is 14 amino acids. Losses at the gene ends were 3 bases for V and 7 bases for J; bases not matched to a gene: 6. Looked up from germline, CDR1 is SGHNT and CDR2 is YYREEE (reference sequence).

The rearrangement uses TRBV29-1 and TRBJ2-3, with 7 bases fitting TRBD1. CDR1 is SQVTM, CDR2 ANQGSEA, per germline. The CDR3 contains 12 residues. The J segment lost 4 bases and the V segment lost 6 bases, leaving 4 bases of the junction unmatched. The CDR3 loop is CSVNTGADTQYF. DNA of the CDR3: TGCAGCGTAAATACAGGGGCAGATACGCAGTATTTT.

Worth noting for this clone: An end of the junction differs from the germline gene, which may be a read error. The chain uses TRBV2 and TRBJ1-5; 7 nucleotides agree with TRBD1. This CDR3 spans 14 amino acids. The germline V gene encodes CDR1 SNHLY and CDR2 FYNNEI. CDR3 sequence reads: CVSSPDRGNQPQHF. The CDR3 DNA sequence: TGTGTCAGCTCTCCCGACAGGGGCAATCAGCCCCAGCATTTT. Filled out from reference TRBV2 and TRBJ1-5, the complete variable domain reads EPEVTQTPSHQVTQMGQEVILRCVPISNHLYFYWYRQILGQKVEFLVSFYNNEISEKSEIFDDQFSVERPDGSNFTLKIRSTKLEDSAMYFCVSSPDRGNQPQHFGDGTRLSIL.

This clone was detected once. The gene calls are TRBV19 and TRBJ2-3, with TRBD2 identical over 9 bases. Germline CDR1 is LNHDA and CDR2 is SQIVND (reference sequence). The CDR3 totals 16 residues. V lost 4 bases, J lost 2 bases, and 7 bases stayed unmatched. The CDR3 region has the DNA TGTGCCAGTAGTACCCGCCTAGCGGGACCCACAGATACGCAGTATTTT. Translated: CASSTRLAGPTDTQYF.

Turning to this clone: At the DNA level, this CDR3 is encoded by other sequences in the same sample as well. V and J are TRBV7-8 and TRBJ2-7; TRBD2 matches 10 bases. The CDR3 is made up of 15 amino acids. Germline loops: CDR1 SGHVS, CDR2 FQNEAQ. V dropped 0 bases and J dropped 4; count of bases not matched to a gene: 3. CDR3 sequence reads: CASSLAASGSYEQYF. The CDR3 nucleotides read TGTGCCAGCAGCTTAGCGGCTAGCGGGAGTTACGAGCAGTACTTC.

V gene TRBV7-2 combines with J gene TRBJ2-2; no clear D. Trimming removed 5 bases from V and 1 base from J, with 11 bases in between. Germline V gives CDR1 SGHTA, CDR2 FQGNSA. CDR3 length: 15 amino acids. The CDR3 DNA follows: TGTGCCAGCAGCACCCGTCCCCGGAACACCGGGGAGCTGTTTTTT. Translation gives CASSTRPRNTGELFF. The full variable domain, its missing parts supplied by reference TRBV7-2 and TRBJ2-2, is GAGVSQSPSNKVTEKGKDVELRCDPISGHTALYWYRQSLGQGLEFLIYFQGNSAPDKSGLPSDRFSAERTGGSVSTLTIQRTQQEDSAVYLCASSTRPRNTGELFFGEGSRLTVL.

This clone was observed a single time. CDR3 protein: CASSLVRTEAFF. CDR3 coding DNA: TGTGCCAGCAGCTTAGTCCGCACTGAAGCTTTCTTT. The rearrangement joins TRBV11-2 to TRBJ1-1; D gene ambiguous. V lost 1 base and J lost 4, with 4 bases in between. Per the germline V gene, CDR1 is SGHAT and CDR2 is FQNNGV. The CDR3 sequence is 12 residues long.

The gene calls are TRBV11-1 and TRBJ2-5, with D uncertain. The V end lost 5 bases, the J end lost 2 bases, and 12 bases lay between the germline ends. Germline V gene sequence: CDR1 SGHAT, CDR2 FQDESV (reference sequence). CDR3 length equals 14 residues. The CDR3 region has the DNA TGTGCCAGCAGCCCGCAACCTTTTCAAGAGACCCAGTACTTC. Translated, it gives CASSPQPFQETQYF.

Concerning this clone itself: This same CDR3 is encoded by further DNA sequences in the sample. The chain has TRBV6-1 and TRBJ2-5; no reliable D call. The V end was cut by 6 bases, the J end by 1 base, with 6 bases between. Germline V gives CDR1 MNHNS, CDR2 SASEGT. The length of the CDR3 is 12 residues. CDR3 nucleotides: TGTGCCAGCAGGGGCGGCCAAGAGACCCAGTACTTC. The encoded protein is CASRGGQETQYF.

The V and J genes are TRBV4-2 and TRBJ2-1; D unclear. The germline V and J ends were trimmed by 1 base and 10 bases, with 26 bases remaining between them. CDR1 is LGHNA, CDR2 YNFKEQ, per germline. The CDR3 is made up of 18 amino acids. The CDR3 coding sequence is TGTGCCAGCAGCCAAGTCAAAGAACCAGTGTTATTTCCACGCGAGCAGTTCTTC. It codes for CASSQVKEPVLFPREQFF.

The J gene is TRBJ2-5, the V gene TRBV11-1; 10 nucleotides agree with TRBD2. The CDR3 loop spans 16 amino acids. CDR1 is SGHAT and CDR2 is FQDESV in the germline V gene (reference sequence). V lost 3 bases and J lost 4; bases outside the gene matches: 8. The DNA of the CDR3 is TGTGCCAGCAGCTTCAGACAGACTAGCGGGTTAGAGACCCAGTACTTC. Amino acid sequence: CASSFRQTSGLETQYF.

The rearrangement joins TRBV28 to TRBJ2-7, with TRBD1 as a possible D gene (5 bases). Germline V lookup: CDR1 MDHEN, CDR2 SYDVKM. Between the trimmed V and J ends, which lost 4 bases and 4 bases, there was a span of 11 bases. The CDR3 is 13 amino acids. Here the CDR3 reads CASSWGRIYEQYF. The CDR3 bases are TGTGCCAGCAGTTGGGGCAGAATTTACGAGCAGTACTTC.

The rearrangement joins TRBV7-9 to TRBJ1-3, with D perhaps TRBD1 (5 bases). The CDR3 is made up of 15 amino acids. V gave up 5 bases and J gave up 4 bases, with 15 bases separating them. Germline-derived CDR1 and CDR2 are SEHNR and FQNEAQ (reference sequence). The CDR3 DNA is TGTGCCAGCAGCCCACGGGGGAAGGGCGGAAACACCATATATTTT. This codes for CASSPRGKGGNTIYF.

Only one count was recorded for this clone. The V call is TRBV5-1, the J call TRBJ2-5; D may match TRBD1 or TRBD2 (5 bases each). Germline V gene sequence: CDR1 SGHRS, CDR2 YFSETQ. V gave up 4 bases and J gave up 4 bases, with 14 bases separating them. This CDR3 spans 14 amino acids. For the CDR3, the DNA is TGCGCCAGCAGCCCGGGACCACCAAGAGAGACCCAGTACTTC. The encoded protein is CASSPGPPRETQYF.

The sample holds one count of this clone. The rearrangement links TRBV28 to TRBJ2-5; D possibly matches TRBD1 or TRBD2 (7 bases each). Germline values: CDR1 MDHEN, CDR2 SYDVKM. V lost 6 bases to trimming and J lost 6 bases, with 17 bases between them. The CDR3 has 14 amino acids. Here the CDR3 reads CASRSGTVIQTQYF. CDR3 coding DNA: TGTGCCAGCAGAAGCGGGACAGTCATCCAGACCCAGTACTTC.

This CDR3 is CASRPLASLLKNIQYF. The DNA of the CDR3 is TGTGCCAGCAGACCACTAGCGTCCCTACTCAAAAACATTCAGTACTTC. This sequence joins TRBV27 and TRBJ2-4; 7 bases are a match to TRBD2. The junction had 11 bases not matched to a gene; V was cut back by 6 bases and J by 3 bases. The germline V gene has CDR1 MNHEY and CDR2 SMNVEV (reference sequence). There are 16 residues in the CDR3.

The chain combines TRBV5-1 with TRBJ1-1; TRBD1 is a possible D gene (5 bases). The CDR3 runs 15 residues. Per germline, CDR1 SGHRS and CDR2 YFSETQ. The V and J ends lost 3 bases and 4 bases respectively, with 16 bases between them. The CDR3 here is CASSSQVGGGTEAFF. The DNA of the CDR3 is TGCGCCAGCAGCTCCCAGGTAGGCGGGGGCACTGAAGCTTTCTTT. Supplemented by reference TRBV5-1 and TRBJ1-1, the full variable domain reads KAGVTQTPRYLIKTRGQQVTLSCSPISGHRSVSWYQQTPGQGLQFLFEYFSETQRNKGNFPGRFSGRQFSNSRSEMNVSTLELGDSALYLCASSSQVGGGTEAFFGQGTRLTVV.

With respect to this clone: One junction end does not reproduce the germline sequence, and a read error may be involved. This chain links TRBV7-9 with TRBJ2-7, with 7 bases lining up with TRBD2. Germline lookup yields CDR1 SEHNR and CDR2 FQNEAQ (reference sequence). The CDR3 consists of 17 residues. The CDR3 sequence: CASSVALGAGVAYEQYF. DNA of the CDR3: TGTGCCAGCAGCGTAGCCCTTGGGGCGGGAGTCGCCTACGAGCAGTACTTC.